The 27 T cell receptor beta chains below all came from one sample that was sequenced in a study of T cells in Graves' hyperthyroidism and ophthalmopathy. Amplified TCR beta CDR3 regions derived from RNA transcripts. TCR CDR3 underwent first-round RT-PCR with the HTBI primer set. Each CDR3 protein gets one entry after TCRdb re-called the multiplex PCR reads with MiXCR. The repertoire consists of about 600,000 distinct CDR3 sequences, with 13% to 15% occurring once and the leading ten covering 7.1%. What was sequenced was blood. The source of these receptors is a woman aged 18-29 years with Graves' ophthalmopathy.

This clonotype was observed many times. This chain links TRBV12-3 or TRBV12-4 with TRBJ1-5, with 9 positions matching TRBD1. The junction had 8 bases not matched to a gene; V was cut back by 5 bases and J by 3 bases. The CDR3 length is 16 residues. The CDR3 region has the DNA TGTGCCAGCAGTGCTCCGGGACAGGGACCCAATCAGCCCCAGCATTTT. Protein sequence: CASSAPGQGPNQPQHF.

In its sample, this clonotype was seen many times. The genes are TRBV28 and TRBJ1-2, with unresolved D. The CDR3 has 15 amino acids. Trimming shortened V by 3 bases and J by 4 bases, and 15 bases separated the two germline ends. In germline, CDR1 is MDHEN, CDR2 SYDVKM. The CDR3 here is CASSFRAVEAYGYTF. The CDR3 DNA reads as TGTGCCAGCAGTTTTCGAGCCGTAGAGGCCTATGGCTACACCTTC.

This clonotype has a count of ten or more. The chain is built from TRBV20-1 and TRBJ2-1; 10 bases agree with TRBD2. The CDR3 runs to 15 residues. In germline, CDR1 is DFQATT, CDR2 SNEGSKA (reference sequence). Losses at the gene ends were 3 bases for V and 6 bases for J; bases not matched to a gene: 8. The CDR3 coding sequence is TGCAGTGCTAGTGACCTAGCGGGGGTCGGCAATGAGCAGTTCTTC. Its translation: CSASDLAGVGNEQFF.

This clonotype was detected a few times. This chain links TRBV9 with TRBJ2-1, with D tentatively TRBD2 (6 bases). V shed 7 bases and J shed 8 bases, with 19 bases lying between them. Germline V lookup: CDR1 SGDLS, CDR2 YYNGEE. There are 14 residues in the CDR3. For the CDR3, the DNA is TGTGCCAGCTCTCCCGGGAGCCGTACTGATGAGCAGTTCTTC. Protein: CASSPGSRTDEQFF.

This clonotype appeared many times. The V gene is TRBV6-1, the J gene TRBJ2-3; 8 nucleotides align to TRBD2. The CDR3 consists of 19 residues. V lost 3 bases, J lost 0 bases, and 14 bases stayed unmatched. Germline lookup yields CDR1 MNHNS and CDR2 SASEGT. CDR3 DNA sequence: TGTGCCAGCAGTGATTACAGCGGGAGAGGGGGGGCTAGCACAGATACGCAGTATTTT. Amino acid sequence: CASSDYSGRGGASTDTQYF.

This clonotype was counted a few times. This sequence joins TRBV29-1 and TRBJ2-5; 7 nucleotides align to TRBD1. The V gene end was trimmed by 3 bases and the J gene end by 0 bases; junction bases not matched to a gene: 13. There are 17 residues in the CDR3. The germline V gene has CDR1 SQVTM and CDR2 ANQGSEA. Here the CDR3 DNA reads TGCAGCGTTGATGGGCTAAAGGACAGGACTCACCAAGAGACCCAGTACTTC. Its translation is CSVDGLKDRTHQETQYF.

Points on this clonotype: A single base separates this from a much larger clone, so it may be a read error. CDR3 loop: CASSFSTDPNTEAFF. The CDR3 bases are TGTGCCAGCAGTTTTTCGACCGACCCGAACACTGAAGCTTTCTTT. The V gene is TRBV6-1, the J gene TRBJ1-1, with D uncertain. The CDR3 runs 15 residues. The germline V gene has CDR1 MNHNS and CDR2 SASEGT. V gave up 5 bases and J gave up 1 base, with 14 bases separating them.

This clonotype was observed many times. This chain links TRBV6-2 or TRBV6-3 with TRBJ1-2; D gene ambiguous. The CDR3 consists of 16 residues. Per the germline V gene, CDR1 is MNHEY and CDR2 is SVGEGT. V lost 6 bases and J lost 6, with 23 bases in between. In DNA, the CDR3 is TGTGCCAGCAGCCCCAGCATCTTAGCAGGCTTTGATGGCTACACCTTC. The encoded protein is CASSPSILAGFDGYTF.

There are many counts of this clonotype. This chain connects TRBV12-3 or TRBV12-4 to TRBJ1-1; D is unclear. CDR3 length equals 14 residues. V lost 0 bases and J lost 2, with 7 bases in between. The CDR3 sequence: CASSLAGPNTEAFF. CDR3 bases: TGTGCCAGCAGTTTAGCAGGCCCAAACACTGAAGCTTTCTTT.

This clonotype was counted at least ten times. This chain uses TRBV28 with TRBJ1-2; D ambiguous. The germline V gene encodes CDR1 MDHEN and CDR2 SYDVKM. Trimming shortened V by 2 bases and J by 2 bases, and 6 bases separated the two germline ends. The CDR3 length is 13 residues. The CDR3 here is CASSLVVNYGYTF. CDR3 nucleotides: TGTGCCAGCAGTTTAGTAGTAAACTATGGCTACACCTTC.

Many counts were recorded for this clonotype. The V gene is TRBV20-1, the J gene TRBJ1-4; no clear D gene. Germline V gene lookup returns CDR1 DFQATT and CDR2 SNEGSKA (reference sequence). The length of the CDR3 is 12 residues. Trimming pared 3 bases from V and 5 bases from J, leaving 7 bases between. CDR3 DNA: TGCAGTGCTAGGTGGGAAAATGAAAAACTGTTTTTT. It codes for CSARWENEKLFF.

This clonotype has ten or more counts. The CDR3 nucleotides are TGTGCCAGCAGTGAACCTACACGTAGCGGAACTGAAGCTTTCTTT. It encodes CASSEPTRSGTEAFF. The chain has TRBV6-1 and TRBJ1-1; D is unclear. The germline V gene has CDR1 MNHNS and CDR2 SASEGT. V was trimmed by 2 bases and J by 5 bases, leaving 15 bases between them. The CDR3 is 15 amino acids.

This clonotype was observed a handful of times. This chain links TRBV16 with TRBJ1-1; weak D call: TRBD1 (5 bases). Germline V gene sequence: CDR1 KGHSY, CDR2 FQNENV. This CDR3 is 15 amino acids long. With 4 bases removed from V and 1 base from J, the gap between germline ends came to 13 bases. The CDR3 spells CASSLLWGGNTEAFF. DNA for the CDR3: TGTGCCAGCAGCCTCTTATGGGGGGGGAACACTGAAGCTTTCTTT.

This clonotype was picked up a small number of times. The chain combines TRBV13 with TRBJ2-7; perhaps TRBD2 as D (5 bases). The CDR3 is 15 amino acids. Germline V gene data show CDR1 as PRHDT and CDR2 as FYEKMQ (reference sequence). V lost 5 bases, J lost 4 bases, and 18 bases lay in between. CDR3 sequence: CASSPPESGPYEQYF. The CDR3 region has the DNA TGTGCCAGCAGCCCCCCCGAGAGCGGACCATACGAGCAGTACTTC.

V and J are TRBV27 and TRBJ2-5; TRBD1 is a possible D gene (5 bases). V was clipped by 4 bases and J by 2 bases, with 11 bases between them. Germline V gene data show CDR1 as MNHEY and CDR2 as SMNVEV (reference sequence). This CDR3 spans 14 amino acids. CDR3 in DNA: TGTGCCAGCAGTTCCCCGACAGATCAAGAGACCCAGTACTTC. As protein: CASSSPTDQETQYF.

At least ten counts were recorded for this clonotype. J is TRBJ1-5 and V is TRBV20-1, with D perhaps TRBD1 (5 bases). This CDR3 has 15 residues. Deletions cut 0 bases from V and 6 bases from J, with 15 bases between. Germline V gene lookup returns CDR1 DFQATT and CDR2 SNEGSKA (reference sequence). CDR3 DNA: TGCAGTGCTAGAGATCGGGGGTCCTCTCGTCAGCCCCAGCATTTT. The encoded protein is CSARDRGSSRQPQHF.

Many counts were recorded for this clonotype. Written as DNA, the CDR3 is TGTGCCAGCAGTATCCGGGAAAACACCGGGGAGCTGTTTTTT. Translating it yields CASSIRENTGELFF. The genes are TRBV2 and TRBJ2-2, with D possibly matching TRBD2 (5 bases). CDR1 is SNHLY, CDR2 FYNNEI, per germline. The V gene lost 5 bases and the J gene lost 2 bases, with 9 bases spanning the gap. This CDR3 is built from 14 residues.

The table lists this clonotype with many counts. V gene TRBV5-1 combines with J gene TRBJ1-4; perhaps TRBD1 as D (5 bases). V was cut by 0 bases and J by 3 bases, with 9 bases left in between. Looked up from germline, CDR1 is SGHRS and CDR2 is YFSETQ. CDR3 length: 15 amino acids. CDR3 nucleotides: TGCGCCAGCAGCTTGGAGGGGACGGCTAATGAAAAACTGTTTTTT. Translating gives CASSLEGTANEKLFF.

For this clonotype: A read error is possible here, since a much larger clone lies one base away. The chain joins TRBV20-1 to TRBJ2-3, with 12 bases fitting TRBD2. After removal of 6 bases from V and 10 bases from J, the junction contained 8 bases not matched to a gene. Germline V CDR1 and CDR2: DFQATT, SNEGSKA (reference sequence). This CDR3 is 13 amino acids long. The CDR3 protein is CSASPSGRGAQYF. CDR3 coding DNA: TGCAGTGCGAGTCCTAGCGGGAGGGGGGCGCAGTATTTT.

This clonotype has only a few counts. The CDR3 reads CASSSGDEQYF. The CDR3, as DNA: TGTGCCAGTAGTTCTGGGGACGAGCAGTACTTC. The chain employs TRBV19 and TRBJ2-7; D is unclear. The V end was cut by 5 bases, the J end by 5 bases, with 7 bases between. Germline loops: CDR1 LNHDA, CDR2 SQIVND (reference sequence). The CDR3 runs 11 residues.

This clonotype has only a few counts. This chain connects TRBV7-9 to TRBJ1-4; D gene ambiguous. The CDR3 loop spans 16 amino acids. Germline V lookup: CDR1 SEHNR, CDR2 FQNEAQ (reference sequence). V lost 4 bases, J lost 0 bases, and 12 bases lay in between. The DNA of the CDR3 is TGTGCCAGCAGCTCCGAGGGTGGGACAACTAATGAAAAACTGTTTTTT. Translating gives CASSSEGGTTNEKLFF.

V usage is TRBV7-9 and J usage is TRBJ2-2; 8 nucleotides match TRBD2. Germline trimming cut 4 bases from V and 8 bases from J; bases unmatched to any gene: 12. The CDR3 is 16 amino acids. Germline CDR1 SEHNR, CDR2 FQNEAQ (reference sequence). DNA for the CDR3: TGTGCCAGCAGCTCCCTTTGGGCGGGAGGTTCTGGGGAGCTGTTTTTT. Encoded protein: CASSSLWAGGSGELFF.

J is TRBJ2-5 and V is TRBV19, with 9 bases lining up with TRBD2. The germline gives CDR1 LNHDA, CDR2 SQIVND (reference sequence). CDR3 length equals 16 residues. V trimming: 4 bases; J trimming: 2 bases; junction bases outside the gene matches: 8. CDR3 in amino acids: CASSTLSGSNQETQYF. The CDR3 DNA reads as TGTGCCAGTAGTACCCTTAGCGGGAGTAATCAAGAGACCCAGTACTTC.

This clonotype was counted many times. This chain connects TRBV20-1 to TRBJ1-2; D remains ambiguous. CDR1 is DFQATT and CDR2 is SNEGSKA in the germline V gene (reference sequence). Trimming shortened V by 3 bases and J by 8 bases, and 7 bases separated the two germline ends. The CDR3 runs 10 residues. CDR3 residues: CSARPTGYTF. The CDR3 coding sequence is TGCAGTGCTAGGCCCACGGGCTACACCTTC.

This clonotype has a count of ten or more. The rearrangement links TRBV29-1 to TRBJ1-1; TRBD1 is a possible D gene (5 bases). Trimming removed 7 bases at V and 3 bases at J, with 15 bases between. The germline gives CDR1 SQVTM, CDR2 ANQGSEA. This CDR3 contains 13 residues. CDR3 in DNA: TGCAGCGGGGGAATCAGGGTCGACACTGAAGCTTTCTTT. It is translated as CSGGIRVDTEAFF. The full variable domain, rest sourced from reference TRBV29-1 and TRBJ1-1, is SAVISQKPSRDICQRGTSLTIQCQVDSQVTMMFWYRQQPGQSLTLIATANQGSEATYESGFVIDKFPISRPNLTFSTLTVSNMSPEDSSIYLCSGGIRVDTEAFFGQGTRLTVV.

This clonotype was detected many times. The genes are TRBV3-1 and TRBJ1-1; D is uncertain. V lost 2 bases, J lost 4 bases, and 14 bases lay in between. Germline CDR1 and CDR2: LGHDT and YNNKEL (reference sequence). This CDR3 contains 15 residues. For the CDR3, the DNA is TGTGCCAGCAGCCAAACCAAGGCTCTCGGCACTGAAGCTTTCTTT. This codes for CASSQTKALGTEAFF. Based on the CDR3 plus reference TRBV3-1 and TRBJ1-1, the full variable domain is DTAVSQTPKYLVTQMGNDKSIKCEQNLGHDTMYWYKQDSKKFLKIMFSYNNKELIINETVPNRFSPKSPDKAHLNLHINSLELGDSAVYFCASSQTKALGTEAFFGQGTRLTVV.

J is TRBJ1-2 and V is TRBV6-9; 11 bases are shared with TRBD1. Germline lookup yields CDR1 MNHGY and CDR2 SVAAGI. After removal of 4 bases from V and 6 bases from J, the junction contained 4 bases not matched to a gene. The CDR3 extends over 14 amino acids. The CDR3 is CASSSRDRGDGYTF. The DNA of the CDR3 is TGTGCCAGCAGTTCCCGGGACAGGGGGGATGGCTACACCTTC.